These T cell receptor beta chains were read from a single sample in a study of radiotherapy plus CTLA-4 blockade in lung cancer. Clones were sequenced by immunoSEQ multiplex PCR, and TCRdb holds only the in-frame ones, with some missing. The table shows about 77,000 clones, with roughly 74% occurring only once. Sequences were derived from peripheral blood, sampled from a patient treated with radiotherapy plus ipilimumab. These receptors were obtained from a human donor with non-small cell lung cancer whose response to radiotherapy plus ipilimumab could not be evaluated. Both conserved end residues are part of each CDR3. A D gene is named only where the DNA matches it firmly. The size field is filled for only some rows; it gives once, few, many or a size class.

J gene,D gene,clone size,V gene,CDR3 DNA,CDR3 protein
TRBJ2-2,-,-,TRBV5-8,TGTGCCAGCAGCTTGGGACAATACACCGGGGAGCTGTTTTTT,CASSLGQYTGELFF
TRBJ1-1,-,-,TRBV2,TGTGCCAGCAGTGGATTAAACAGTGCCACTGAAGCTTTCTTT,CASSGLNSATEAFF
TRBJ2-7,TRBD1,-,TRBV19,TGTGCCACTATCAACACCGGGACAGGGGAATACGAGCAGTACTTC,CATINTGTGEYEQYF
TRBJ1-5,-,few,TRBV2,TGTGCCAGCAGTGGTCGTAGTTACAATCAGCCCCAGCATTTT,CASSGRSYNQPQHF
TRBJ2-3,-,-,TRBV28,TGTGCCAGCAGCACCCGGAGGGGGGGGTTCACAGATACGCAGTATTTT,CASSTRRGGFTDTQYF
TRBJ2-1,-,-,TRBV7-2,TGTGCCAGCAGCCGACCGGACTCCGTTCGTGAGCAGTTCTTC,CASSRPDSVREQFF
TRBJ2-2,-,-,TRBV18,TGTGCCAGCTCACCACGTACAGGGCACACCGGGGAGCTGTTTTTT,CASSPRTGHTGELFF
TRBJ1-5,-,-,TRBV6-5,TGTGCCAGCAGTTACCAGGGCGATCAGCCCCAGCATTTT,CASSYQGDQPQHF
TRBJ1-1,-,once,TRBV6-5,TGTGCCAGCACCGTCAACACTGAAGCTTTCTTT,CASTVNTEAFF
TRBJ1-2,-,-,TRBV7-2,TGTGCCAGCAGCCCCGACTCTCCACCCCGCTACACCTTC,CASSPDSPPRYTF
TRBJ2-5,-,-,TRBV19,TGTGCCAGTAGTAGCGACGTAGTAAGAGGGGAGACCCAGTACTTC,CASSSDVVRGETQYF
TRBJ1-2,-,-,TRBV27,TGTGCCAGCAGTTTATTAGGGTGGCAGGGGTATGGCTACACCTTC,CASSLLGWQGYGYTF
TRBJ2-2,TRBD2,-,TRBV11-2,TGTGCCAGCAGCCCACGGCGGGAGATTGACGGGGAGCTGTTTTTT,CASSPRREIDGELFF
TRBJ2-7,TRBD2,-,TRBV7-2,TGTGCCAGCAGCCGATCGTCCAGGGAGGGGTTCGAGCAGTACTTC,CASSRSSREGFEQYF
TRBJ1-1,TRBD1,-,TRBV6-1,TGTGCCAGCAGTGTATACAGGGGCCCCTGCTTCTTT,CASSVYRGPCFF
TRBJ2-3,-,few,TRBV30,TGTGCCTGGAGTGTACGGAGAGATACGCAGTATTTT,CAWSVRRDTQYF